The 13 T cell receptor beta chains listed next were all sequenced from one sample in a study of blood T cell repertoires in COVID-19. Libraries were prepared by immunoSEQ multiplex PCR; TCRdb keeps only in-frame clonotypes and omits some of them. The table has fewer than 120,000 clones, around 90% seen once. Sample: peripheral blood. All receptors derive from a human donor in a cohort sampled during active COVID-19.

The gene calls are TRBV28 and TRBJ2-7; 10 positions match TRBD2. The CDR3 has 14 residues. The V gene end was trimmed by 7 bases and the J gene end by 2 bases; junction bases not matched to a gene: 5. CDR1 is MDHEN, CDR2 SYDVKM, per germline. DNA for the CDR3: TGTGCCAGCATCGGACTAGCGGAGACCTACGAGCAGTACTTC. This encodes CASIGLAETYEQYF.

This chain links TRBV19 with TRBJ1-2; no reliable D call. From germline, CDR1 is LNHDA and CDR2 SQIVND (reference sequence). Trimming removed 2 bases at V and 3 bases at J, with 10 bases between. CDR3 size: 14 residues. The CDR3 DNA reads TGTGCCAGTAGTATACAAGGCGGATACTATGGCTACACCTTC. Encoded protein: CASSIQGGYYGYTF.

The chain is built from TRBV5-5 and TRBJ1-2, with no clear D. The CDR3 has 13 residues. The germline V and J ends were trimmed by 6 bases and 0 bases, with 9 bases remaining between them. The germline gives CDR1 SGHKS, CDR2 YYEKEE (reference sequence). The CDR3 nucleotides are TGTGCCAGCACCCTAATGGCTAACTATGGCTACACCTTC. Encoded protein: CASTLMANYGYTF.

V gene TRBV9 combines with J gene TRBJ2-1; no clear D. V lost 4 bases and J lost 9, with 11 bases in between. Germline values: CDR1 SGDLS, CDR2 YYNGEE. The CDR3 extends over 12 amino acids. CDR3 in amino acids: CASSPDLSEQFF. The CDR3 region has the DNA TGTGCCAGCAGCCCCGATTTGAGTGAGCAGTTCTTC.

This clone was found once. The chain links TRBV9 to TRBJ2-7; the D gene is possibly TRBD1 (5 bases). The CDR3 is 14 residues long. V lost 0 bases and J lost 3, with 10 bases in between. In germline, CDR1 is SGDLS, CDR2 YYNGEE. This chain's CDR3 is CASSVGRVDYEQYF. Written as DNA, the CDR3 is TGTGCCAGCAGCGTAGGCAGGGTCGACTACGAGCAGTACTTC.

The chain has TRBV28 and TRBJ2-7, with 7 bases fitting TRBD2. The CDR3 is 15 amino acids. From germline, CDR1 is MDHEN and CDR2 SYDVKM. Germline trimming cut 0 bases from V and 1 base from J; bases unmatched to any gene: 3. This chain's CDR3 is CASSLWGTNSYEQYF. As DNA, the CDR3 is TGTGCCAGCAGTTTATGGGGGACTAATTCCTACGAGCAGTACTTC. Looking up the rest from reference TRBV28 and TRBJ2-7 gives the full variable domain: DVKVTQSSRYLVKRTGEKVFLECVQDMDHENMFWYRQDPGLGLRLIYFSYDVKMKEKGDIPEGYSVSREKKERFSLILESASTNQTSMYLCASSLWGTNSYEQYFGPGTRLTVT.

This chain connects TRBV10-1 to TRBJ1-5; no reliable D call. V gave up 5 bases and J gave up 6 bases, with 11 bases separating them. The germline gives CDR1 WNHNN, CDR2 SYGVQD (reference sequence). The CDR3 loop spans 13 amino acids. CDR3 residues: CASSSGHGQPQHF. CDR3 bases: TGCGCCAGCAGTAGCGGTCATGGTCAGCCCCAGCATTTT.

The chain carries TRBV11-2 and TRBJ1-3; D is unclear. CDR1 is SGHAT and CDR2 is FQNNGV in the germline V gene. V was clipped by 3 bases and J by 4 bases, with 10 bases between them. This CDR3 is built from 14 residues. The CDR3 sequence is CASSFVETGNTIYF. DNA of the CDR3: TGTGCCAGCAGCTTCGTGGAGACCGGAAACACCATATATTTT.

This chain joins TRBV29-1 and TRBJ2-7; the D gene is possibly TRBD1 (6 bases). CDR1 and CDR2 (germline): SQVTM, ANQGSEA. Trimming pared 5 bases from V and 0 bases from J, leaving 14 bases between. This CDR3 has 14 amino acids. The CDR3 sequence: CSVIWQGHSYEQYF. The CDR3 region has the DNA TGCAGCGTTATCTGGCAGGGGCACTCCTACGAGCAGTACTTC.

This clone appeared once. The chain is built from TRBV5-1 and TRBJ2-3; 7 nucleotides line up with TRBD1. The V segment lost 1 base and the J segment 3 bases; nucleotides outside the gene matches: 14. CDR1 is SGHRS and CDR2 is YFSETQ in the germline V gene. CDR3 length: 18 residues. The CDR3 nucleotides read TGCGCCAGCAGCTTGAACCCCTTCCGACAGGGTCGTACAGATACGCAGTATTTT. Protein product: CASSLNPFRQGRTDTQYF. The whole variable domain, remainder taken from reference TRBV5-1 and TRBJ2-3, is KAGVTQTPRYLIKTRGQQVTLSCSPISGHRSVSWYQQTPGQGLQFLFEYFSETQRNKGNFPGRFSGRQFSNSRSEMNVSTLELGDSALYLCASSLNPFRQGRTDTQYFGPGTRLTVL.

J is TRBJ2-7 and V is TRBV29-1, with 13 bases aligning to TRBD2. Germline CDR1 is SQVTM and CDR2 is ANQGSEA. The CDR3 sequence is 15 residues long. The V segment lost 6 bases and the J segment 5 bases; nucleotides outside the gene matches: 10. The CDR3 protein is CSVTSGRRSLNEQYF. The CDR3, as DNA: TGCAGCGTGACTAGCGGGAGGAGGTCCCTCAACGAGCAGTACTTC.

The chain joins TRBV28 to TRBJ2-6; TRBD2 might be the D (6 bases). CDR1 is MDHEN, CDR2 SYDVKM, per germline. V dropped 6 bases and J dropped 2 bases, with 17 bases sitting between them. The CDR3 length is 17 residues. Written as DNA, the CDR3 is TGTGCCAGCAGGCTTACCCCAGGGACTCCTGGGGCCAACGTCCTGACTTTC. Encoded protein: CASRLTPGTPGANVLTF.

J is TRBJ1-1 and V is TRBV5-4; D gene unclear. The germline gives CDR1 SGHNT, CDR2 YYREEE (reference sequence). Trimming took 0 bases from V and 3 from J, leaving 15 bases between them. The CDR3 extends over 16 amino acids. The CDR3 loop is CASSLGKLLRDTEAFF. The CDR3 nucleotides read TGTGCCAGCAGCTTGGGAAAACTTTTGCGTGACACTGAAGCTTTCTTT.